The next 28 T cell receptor beta chains were all read from a single sample in a study of response to subunit inactivated influenza vaccine. Using its own MiXCR run on the RT-PCR reads, TCRdb lists one record per CDR3 protein. The sample has 550,000 to 600,000 distinct CDR3 sequences, 12% seen once. The sequences come from PBMCs from blood, collected on the day of vaccination. These TCRs come from a man aged 50-59 years who received an inactivated influenza vaccine.

This clonotype was observed a handful of times. The chain employs TRBV18 and TRBJ2-2; 7 bases are shared with TRBD2. V lost 2 bases, J lost 4 bases, and 16 bases stayed unmatched. Germline V CDR1 and CDR2: KGHSH, LQKENI. This CDR3 is 19 amino acids long. CDR3 region: CASSPAWEGRFWSTGELFF. The CDR3 DNA sequence: TGTGCCAGCTCACCAGCCTGGGAGGGCAGGTTTTGGAGCACCGGGGAGCTGTTTTTT.

Turning to this clonotype: Germline and junction disagree at one end, which may indicate a read error. The chain joins TRBV7-2 to TRBJ2-5; 8 nucleotides line up with TRBD1. Germline CDR1 is SGHTA and CDR2 is FQGNSA. The CDR3 contains 13 residues. The CDR3 loop reads CASSISLRDRPIF. DNA for the CDR3: TGTGCCAGCAGCATTAGCCTTCGGGACAGGCCCATCTTC. Combining the CDR3 with reference TRBV7-2 and TRBJ2-5 gives the whole variable domain GAGVSQSPSNKVTEKGKDVELRCDPISGHTALYWYRQSLGQGLEFLIYFQGNSAPDKSGLPSDRFSAERTGGSVSTLTIQRTQQEDSAVYLCASSISLRDRPIFGPGTRLLVL.

Comment on this clonotype: This may be a read error: a much more frequent sequence differs by one nucleotide. V gene TRBV10-3 combines with J gene TRBJ2-1; D ambiguous. Germline CDR1 reads ENHRY; CDR2 reads SYGVKD. The CDR3 runs 13 residues. The CDR3 nucleotides are TGTGCCATCAGTGAGGCGTTTTACAATGAGCATTTCTTC. This encodes CAISEAFYNEHFF.

This clonotype was seen a few times. This chain links TRBV5-1 with TRBJ1-1, with TRBD1 matching 11 bases. V dropped 0 bases and J dropped 4; count of bases not matched to a gene: 5. The germline V gene has CDR1 SGHRS and CDR2 YFSETQ. The CDR3 extends over 16 amino acids. The CDR3 DNA sequence: TGCGCCAGCAGCTTGGCCGGGACAGGGGGTTTCACTGAAGCTTTCTTT. Translated, it gives CASSLAGTGGFTEAFF.

This clonotype was observed a handful of times. The chain has TRBV7-9 and TRBJ2-2; 8 bases line up with TRBD1. The CDR3 loop spans 15 amino acids. Germline values: CDR1 SEHNR, CDR2 FQNEAQ (reference sequence). J was trimmed by 0 bases and V by 5 bases; bases with no gene match: 2. The CDR3 spells CASSKGQANTGELFF. DNA of the CDR3: TGTGCCAGCAGCAAGGGACAGGCGAACACCGGGGAGCTGTTTTTT.

This clonotype was picked up a small number of times. The rearrangement links TRBV20-1 to TRBJ2-7, with 11 bases fitting TRBD2. Germline V gene data show CDR1 as DFQATT and CDR2 as SNEGSKA (reference sequence). Losses at the gene ends were 4 bases for V and 3 bases for J; bases not matched to a gene: 14. The CDR3 has 17 residues. In DNA form, the CDR3 reads TGCAGTGCTAAACAAGGACTAGCGGGCGACATACTCTACGAGCAGTACTTC. As protein: CSAKQGLAGDILYEQYF.

The CDR3 sequence is CASSWAEQYF. In DNA, the CDR3 is TGTGCCAGCAGTTGGGCGGAGCAGTACTTC. V is TRBV28 and J is TRBJ2-7; D unresolved. Germline values: CDR1 MDHEN, CDR2 SYDVKM. This CDR3 has 10 amino acids. Trimming removed 4 bases at V and 7 bases at J, with 5 bases between.

This clonotype occurred a few times. The chain employs TRBV12-3 or TRBV12-4 and TRBJ2-2, with no clear D. This CDR3 has 17 amino acids. The V end was cut by 6 bases, the J end by 0 bases, with 17 bases between. CDR3 loop: CASSPLWRQTNTGELFF. In DNA, the CDR3 is TGTGCCAGCAGCCCGCTATGGCGCCAAACGAACACCGGGGAGCTGTTTTTT.

The rearrangement joins TRBV7-8 to TRBJ1-5; D remains unclear. The V and J ends lost 1 base and 2 bases respectively, with 9 bases between them. CDR3 length: 15 amino acids. Germline V gene sequence: CDR1 SGHVS, CDR2 FQNEAQ. CDR3 DNA sequence: TGTGCCAGCAGCTTAGTTCCGTGGGGCAATCAGCCCCAGCATTTT. Translated, it gives CASSLVPWGNQPQHF. Drawing the rest from reference TRBV7-8 and TRBJ1-5, the complete variable domain is GAGVSQSPRYKVAKRGQDVALRCDPISGHVSLFWYQQALGQGPEFLTYFQNEAQLDKSGLPSDRFFAERPEGSVSTLKIQRTQQEDSAVYLCASSLVPWGNQPQHFGDGTRLSIL.

V gene TRBV4-2 combines with J gene TRBJ2-3; TRBD2 aligns across 10 bases. Germline V lookup: CDR1 LGHNA, CDR2 YNFKEQ. V shed 6 bases, J shed 1 base, and the junction held 16 bases outside the gene matches. The CDR3 has 19 amino acids. The CDR3 DNA follows: TGTGCCAGCAGAAGGAGGTCGCTAGCGGGGGCCCCCCGCACAGATACGCAGTATTTT. Residues: CASRRRSLAGAPRTDTQYF.

The chain uses TRBV11-2 and TRBJ2-7; 10 bases agree with TRBD1. This CDR3 contains 15 residues. Trimming cost V 5 bases and J 4 bases; bases outside gene matches: 8. CDR1 and CDR2 from the germline V gene are SGHAT and FQNNGV. CDR3 coding DNA: TGTGCCAGCAGCCGCGGGGACAGGGGATGGTACGAGCAGTACTTC. This encodes CASSRGDRGWYEQYF.

This clonotype was detected only a few times. The rearrangement links TRBV6-2 or TRBV6-3 to TRBJ2-3, with TRBD2 as a possible D gene (6 bases). The CDR3 contains 15 residues. Germline V gene sequence: CDR1 MNHEY, CDR2 SVGEGT. Trimming pared 2 bases from V and 3 bases from J, leaving 12 bases between. This CDR3 is CASSYLQGGTDTQYF. The CDR3 DNA is TGTGCCAGCAGTTACCTCCAGGGAGGTACAGATACGCAGTATTTT.

This chain links TRBV7-9 with TRBJ1-6, with unresolved D. V shed 5 bases and J shed 8 bases, with 10 bases lying between them. Germline CDR1 reads SEHNR; CDR2 reads FQNEAQ (reference sequence). The CDR3 has 13 residues. In DNA, the CDR3 is TGTGCCAGCAGCCCCGGAAAATATTCACCCCTCCACTTT. Residues: CASSPGKYSPLHF.

This clonotype was detected many times. The chain carries TRBV20-1 and TRBJ1-4, with 7 nucleotides matching TRBD1. The CDR3 extends over 14 amino acids. V lost 5 bases and J lost 3; bases outside the gene matches: 6. Germline CDR1 and CDR2: DFQATT and SNEGSKA (reference sequence). The CDR3 nucleotides read TGCAGTGCTCCTACAGGGGTTTCTAATGAAAAACTGTTTTTT. Translation: CSAPTGVSNEKLFF.

This rearrangement joins TRBV12-3 or TRBV12-4 to TRBJ1-1; perhaps TRBD1 as D (5 bases). CDR3 length: 13 amino acids. V was cut by 8 bases and J by 8 bases, with 18 bases left in between. The CDR3 is CASGSGGPPEAFF. As DNA, the CDR3 is TGTGCCAGCGGCTCGGGGGGACCTCCCGAAGCTTTCTTT.

This clonotype was detected a few times. The CDR3: CASSQRGQGNRTDTQYF. The CDR3 nucleotides are TGTGCCAGCTCACAAAGGGGACAGGGGAATCGTACAGATACGCAGTATTTT. The V gene is TRBV18, the J gene TRBJ2-3, with TRBD1 identical over 10 bases. CDR1 is KGHSH and CDR2 is LQKENI in the germline V gene. The J segment lost 3 bases and the V segment lost 4 bases, leaving 10 bases of the junction unmatched. The length of the CDR3 is 17 residues.

The rearrangement links TRBV30 to TRBJ2-3, with 9 bases aligning to TRBD1. The CDR3 loop spans 14 amino acids. Trimming took 5 bases from V and 4 from J; bases not matched to a gene: 7. From germline, CDR1 is GTSNPN and CDR2 SVGIG (reference sequence). CDR3 nucleotides: TGTGCCTGGGGAAAACAGGGGGCAGCAGATACGCAGTATTTT. This codes for CAWGKQGAADTQYF.

This rearrangement joins TRBV28 to TRBJ2-1; 9 positions match TRBD2. Germline loops: CDR1 MDHEN, CDR2 SYDVKM. The V gene end was trimmed by 7 bases and the J gene end by 7 bases; junction bases not matched to a gene: 14. The CDR3 totals 16 residues. CDR3 DNA: TGTGCCAGCACCCCCGGGGGTAGCGGGAGTGGGAATGAGCAGTTCTTC. Its protein is CASTPGGSGSGNEQFF.

The rearrangement links TRBV4-1 to TRBJ2-2; D is ambiguous. Germline assignment: CDR1 MGHRA and CDR2 YSYEKL. The CDR3 is 16 residues long. The V end was cut by 1 base, the J end by 6 bases, with 15 bases between. The CDR3: CASSQGIFGVSGELFF. The DNA for the CDR3 is TGCGCCAGCAGCCAAGGAATATTTGGGGTATCCGGGGAGCTGTTTTTT.

The rearrangement uses TRBV20-1 and TRBJ1-5; D ambiguous. The V end lost 2 bases, the J end lost 5 bases, and 16 bases lay between the germline ends. This CDR3 region has 15 residues. Germline values: CDR1 DFQATT, CDR2 SNEGSKA (reference sequence). CDR3 coding DNA: TGCAGTGCTAGATGGGGAGTCTCCACGTATCAGCCCCAGCATTTT. Protein: CSARWGVSTYQPQHF.

The chain has TRBV20-1 and TRBJ1-3; D not resolved. From germline, CDR1 is DFQATT and CDR2 SNEGSKA (reference sequence). The CDR3 is 12 amino acids. Trimming took off 7 bases at V and 0 bases at J, with 7 bases between the two ends. CDR3 in DNA: TGCAGTGGGCTAGGCTCTGGAAACACCATATATTTT. Translating gives CSGLGSGNTIYF.

In its sample, this clonotype was seen a few times. This chain joins TRBV5-6 and TRBJ2-3; TRBD1 is a possible D gene (6 bases). In germline, CDR1 is SGHDT, CDR2 YYEEEE. V lost 0 bases and J 4 bases, leaving 15 bases between the germline ends. The CDR3 covers 16 residues. CDR3 sequence: CASSLALTGSADTQYF. In nucleotides, the CDR3 is TGTGCCAGCAGCTTGGCCCTAACAGGGTCCGCAGATACGCAGTATTTT.

This clonotype was observed a few times. The chain recombines TRBV6-2 or TRBV6-3 with TRBJ2-1; 7 bases are a match to TRBD2. The CDR3 is 13 residues long. V trimming: 8 bases; J trimming: 4 bases; junction bases outside the gene matches: 5. Germline CDR1 reads MNHEY; CDR2 reads SVGEGT. CDR3 bases: TGTGCCAGCCTCATGGGACTATACAATGAGCAGTTCTTC. It translates to CASLMGLYNEQFF.

Worth noting for this clonotype: A clone one base away is much larger, so this may be a read error. The chain couples TRBV12-3 or TRBV12-4 to TRBJ2-1; D unclear. The CDR3 is 12 residues long. The ends were cut back, 6 bases at V and 3 bases at J, with 6 bases in the middle. The CDR3 DNA sequence: TGTGCCAGCAGATCGGACTACAATGAGCAGTTCTTC. This encodes CASRSDYNEQFF.

This clonotype showed up just once. CDR3: CASSPTSGGPYGTDTQYF. The CDR3 coding sequence is TGTGCCAGCAGCCCTACTAGCGGGGGTCCGTATGGCACAGATACGCAGTATTTT. This rearrangement joins TRBV12-3 or TRBV12-4 to TRBJ2-3; the match to TRBD2 covers 11 bases. The CDR3 has 18 residues. V lost 6 bases to trimming and J lost 1 base; unmatched junction nucleotides: 12.

V and J are TRBV11-2 and TRBJ1-5; D is perhaps TRBD1 (5 bases). The CDR3 covers 15 residues. CDR1 and CDR2 from the germline V gene are SGHAT and FQNNGV. Trimming shortened V by 3 bases and J by 4 bases, and 13 bases separated the two germline ends. This chain's CDR3 is CASSFADGGNQPQHF. The CDR3 bases are TGTGCCAGCAGCTTCGCTGACGGGGGTAATCAGCCCCAGCATTTT.

This clonotype was recorded a few times. The genes are TRBV19 and TRBJ2-1, with TRBD1 matching 8 bases. V was pared by 5 bases and J by 7 bases, with 7 bases of the junction left unmatched. Germline V gene lookup returns CDR1 LNHDA and CDR2 SQIVND (reference sequence). This CDR3 has 14 residues. Written as DNA, the CDR3 is TGTGCCAGTAGTCACCGGGACAGGAGGAATGAGCAGTTCTTC. Protein sequence: CASSHRDRRNEQFF.

The J gene is TRBJ2-4, the V gene TRBV11-1; maybe TRBD2 (6 bases). V lost 1 base and J lost 7, with 14 bases in between. The germline V gene encodes CDR1 SGHAT and CDR2 FQDESV (reference sequence). The CDR3 spans 15 residues. CDR3 amino acids: CASSLGLDYSNIQYF. The CDR3 DNA reads as TGTGCCAGCAGCTTAGGCCTGGACTACTCGAACATTCAGTACTTC.